Presented here are 23 T cell receptor beta chains from one specimen sequenced in a study of shared clonotypes between healthy human individuals. TCRdb's table, derived via immunoSEQ multiplex PCR, lists solely in-frame clones and lacks some. The sample includes over a million clones, approximately 97% seen only once; the top ten take 0.95% to 1.5%. Material: naive CD4+ T cells sorted from blood. As for subset: CD45RA+ positively selected. These receptors all come from a man aged 30 to 39 in good health.

This rearrangement joins TRBV2 to TRBJ1-5; 7 nucleotides line up with TRBD1. With V trimmed by 4 bases and J by 1 base, 7 bases remained unmatched. Germline CDR1 SNHLY, CDR2 FYNNEI. The CDR3 consists of 16 residues. CDR3 coding DNA: TGTGCCAGCAGTGTAAGACAGGGTGACAGCAATCAGCCCCAGCATTTT. This sequence encodes CASSVRQGDSNQPQHF.

The chain links TRBV14 to TRBJ2-7; tentative D call: TRBD2 (6 bases). The germline gives CDR1 SGHDN, CDR2 FVKESK. The CDR3 length is 16 residues. Trimming left V 3 bases short and J 1 base short, with 16 bases between. CDR3 residues: CASSQSLGRGSYEQYF. The CDR3 nucleotides are TGTGCCAGCAGCCAGTCCCTCGGGAGAGGGTCCTACGAGCAGTACTTC.

The chain carries TRBV5-1 and TRBJ1-2, with TRBD1 as a possible D gene (5 bases). CDR1 and CDR2 (germline): SGHRS, YFSETQ. The CDR3 consists of 14 residues. V lost 3 bases, J lost 3 bases, and 12 bases lay in between. DNA of the CDR3: TGCGCCAGCAGCTACCAGGGAGCGGACTATGGCTACACCTTC. Translating gives CASSYQGADYGYTF.

This clone occurred once. CDR3 in DNA: TGTGCCAGCAGCTTGGGTGACAGATCCTTGGGGACCCAGTACTTC. It encodes CASSLGDRSLGTQYF. The chain carries TRBV7-2 and TRBJ2-5; D might be TRBD1 (5 bases). Germline assignment: CDR1 SGHTA and CDR2 FQGNSA. V dropped 3 bases and J dropped 7 bases, with 18 bases sitting between them. The CDR3 is 15 amino acids.

V is TRBV29-1 and J is TRBJ2-1; D is possibly TRBD2 (6 bases). Trimming removed 1 base at V and 9 bases at J, with 13 bases between. Germline loops: CDR1 SQVTM, CDR2 ANQGSEA. This CDR3 region has 13 residues. The CDR3: CSVEVVLGGEQFF. The CDR3 DNA is TGCAGCGTTGAAGTCGTACTCGGGGGTGAGCAGTTCTTC.

On this clone: The same CDR3 also results from other DNA sequences found in this sample. The gene calls are TRBV9 and TRBJ2-6; D remains ambiguous. The CDR3 loop spans 15 amino acids. Germline lookup yields CDR1 SGDLS and CDR2 YYNGEE. V was trimmed by 2 bases and J by 0 bases, leaving 6 bases between them. The CDR3 here is CASSVLGSGANVLTF. The DNA of the CDR3 is TGTGCCAGCAGCGTGTTGGGCTCTGGGGCCAACGTCCTGACTTTC.

The genes are TRBV5-6 and TRBJ2-7; no firm D call. CDR1 and CDR2 (germline): SGHDT, YYEEEE. The V end lost 3 bases, the J end lost 4 bases, and 20 bases lay between the germline ends. The CDR3 is 16 amino acids. CDR3 coding DNA: TGTGCCAGCAGCTCCTCACGGGCGCTAAATCGGTACGAGCAGTACTTC. Protein: CASSSSRALNRYEQYF.

Regarding this clone: Other DNA sequences of this sample code for an identical CDR3. This chain uses TRBV20-1 with TRBJ2-1, with D hard to call. The CDR3 is made up of 10 amino acids. Trimming pared 2 bases from V and 7 bases from J, leaving 3 bases between. Germline V lookup: CDR1 DFQATT, CDR2 SNEGSKA (reference sequence). This CDR3 is CSARSNEQFF. CDR3 DNA: TGCAGTGCTAGAAGTAATGAGCAGTTCTTC.

The chain couples TRBV5-4 to TRBJ2-7; weak D call: TRBD2 (6 bases). Germline V gene sequence: CDR1 SGHNT, CDR2 YYREEE (reference sequence). Trimming removed 4 bases from V and 0 bases from J, with 17 bases in between. The CDR3 contains 16 residues. DNA for the CDR3: TGTGCCAGCAGCCCCATCGCCGGGACTGGCTCCTACGAGCAGTACTTC. Protein sequence: CASSPIAGTGSYEQYF.

Of note for this clone: The same CDR3 also results from other DNA sequences found in this sample. The rearrangement uses TRBV5-1 and TRBJ2-7; no definite D call. Germline-derived CDR1 and CDR2 are SGHRS and YFSETQ. The V gene lost 4 bases and the J gene lost 0 bases, with 14 bases spanning the gap. There are 15 residues in the CDR3. DNA for the CDR3: TGCGCCAGCAGCCCCCGTGGATCCCCCTCCTACGAGCAGTACTTC. Its translation is CASSPRGSPSYEQYF.

The chain joins TRBV5-1 to TRBJ1-1; D ambiguous. Trimming stripped 0 bases from V and 7 bases from J, with 10 bases between. Looked up from germline, CDR1 is SGHRS and CDR2 is YFSETQ. The CDR3 is 13 amino acids. This chain's CDR3 is CASSLAGSNEAFF. CDR3 in DNA: TGCGCCAGCAGCTTGGCAGGAAGCAATGAAGCTTTCTTT.

This chain uses TRBV7-9 with TRBJ2-2; 8 nucleotides agree with TRBD2. Germline assignment: CDR1 SEHNR and CDR2 FQNEAQ (reference sequence). V was clipped by 5 bases and J by 3 bases; unmatched bases: 11. The CDR3 runs to 17 residues. The CDR3 DNA reads TGTGCCAGCAGCCCCCCCTTAGCGGGAAGTTACACCGGGGAGCTGTTTTTT. It specifies CASSPPLAGSYTGELFF. Full variable domain (outside the CDR3, taken from reference TRBV7-9 and TRBJ2-2): DTGVSQNPRHKITKRGQNVTFRCDPISEHNRLYWYRQTLGQGPEFLTYFQNEAQLEKSRLLSDRFSAERPKGSFSTLEIQRTEQGDSAMYLCASSPPLAGSYTGELFFGEGSRLTVL.

The rearrangement links TRBV19 to TRBJ2-3; 9 nucleotides match TRBD2. Germline V lookup: CDR1 LNHDA, CDR2 SQIVND (reference sequence). The trim removed 7 bases at V and 7 bases at J, leaving 9 bases unmatched. CDR3 size: 14 residues. The CDR3 DNA is TGTGCCAGTACTGGGGCGGGAGGGATTCATACGCAGTATTTT. Encoded protein: CASTGAGGIHTQYF.

This clone appeared once. This chain connects TRBV6-1 to TRBJ2-7; TRBD2 agrees at 9 bases. The CDR3 consists of 17 residues. V lost 2 bases and J lost 0; bases outside the gene matches: 8. In germline, CDR1 is MNHNS, CDR2 SASEGT. CDR3 residues: CASSERASGRFSYEQYF. CDR3 DNA: TGTGCCAGCAGTGAAAGGGCCAGCGGGAGGTTCTCCTACGAGCAGTACTTC.

The V and J genes are TRBV27 and TRBJ2-7; the match to TRBD2 covers 9 bases. Germline loops: CDR1 MNHEY, CDR2 SMNVEV (reference sequence). CDR3 size: 14 residues. The V segment lost 6 bases and the J segment 3 bases; nucleotides outside the gene matches: 6. The CDR3 sequence is CASRFAGGIYEQYF. For the CDR3, the DNA is TGTGCCAGCAGGTTTGCGGGGGGGATCTACGAGCAGTACTTC.

This chain connects TRBV6-1 to TRBJ1-1; D unresolved. Germline V gene sequence: CDR1 MNHNS, CDR2 SASEGT. V lost 6 bases, J lost 0 bases, and 8 bases lay in between. The CDR3 has 13 residues. The CDR3 loop is CASRGSLNTEAFF. The CDR3 region has the DNA TGTGCCAGCAGAGGCAGCCTGAACACTGAAGCTTTCTTT.

The chain is built from TRBV9 and TRBJ2-1; 7 positions agree with TRBD2. Germline CDR1 reads SGDLS; CDR2 reads YYNGEE. The CDR3 is 17 amino acids. The trim removed 0 bases at V and 5 bases at J, leaving 11 bases unmatched. The CDR3 here is CASSVAGGGAPDNEQFF. CDR3 nucleotide sequence: TGTGCCAGCAGCGTAGCGGGGGGAGGGGCCCCAGACAATGAGCAGTTCTTC.

The rearrangement uses TRBV10-3 and TRBJ1-5; tentatively, D is TRBD1 (5 bases). Germline CDR1 ENHRY, CDR2 SYGVKD. This CDR3 has 14 amino acids. The V end lost 2 bases, the J end lost 3 bases, and 8 bases lay between the germline ends. CDR3 sequence: CAISEAGNNQPQHF. Written as DNA, the CDR3 is TGTGCCATCAGTGAGGCAGGGAACAATCAGCCCCAGCATTTT.

The chain carries TRBV2 and TRBJ2-7; D gene ambiguous. Germline loops: CDR1 SNHLY, CDR2 FYNNEI. The germline V and J ends were trimmed by 1 base and 4 bases, with 8 bases remaining between them. This CDR3 comprises 13 residues. The CDR3 here is CASSEETDYEQYF. As DNA, the CDR3 is TGTGCCAGCAGTGAAGAGACTGATTACGAGCAGTACTTC.

The rearrangement links TRBV19 to TRBJ2-1, with 7 bases lining up with TRBD1. The CDR3 is 17 amino acids. V shed 10 bases, J shed 1 base, and the junction held 16 bases outside the gene matches. Germline loops: CDR1 LNHDA, CDR2 SQIVND (reference sequence). The chain's CDR3 is CATVKGAGGESYNEQFF. The CDR3 bases are TGTGCCACCGTGAAGGGGGCAGGGGGAGAGTCCTACAATGAGCAGTTCTTC. Based on the CDR3 plus reference TRBV19 and TRBJ2-1, the full variable domain is DGGITQSPKYLFRKEGQNVTLSCEQNLNHDAMYWYRQDPGQGLRLIYYSQIVNDFQKGDIAEGYSVSREKKESFPLTVTSAQKNPTAFYLCATVKGAGGESYNEQFFGPGTRLTVL.

The chain employs TRBV10-2 and TRBJ1-3; no definite D call. The germline V gene has CDR1 WSHSY and CDR2 SAAADI. The CDR3 spans 12 residues. V lost 4 bases and J lost 4, with 5 bases in between. The DNA of the CDR3 is TGCGCCAGCAGTGCTAACGGAAACACCATATATTTT. This encodes CASSANGNTIYF.

The rearrangement joins TRBV7-2 to TRBJ2-2; D assignment may be TRBD1 or TRBD2 (5 bases each). Trimming removed 3 bases at V and 3 bases at J, with 11 bases between. The CDR3 spans 15 residues. Germline-derived CDR1 and CDR2 are SGHTA and FQGNSA. CDR3 loop: CASSFRGPDTGELFF. CDR3 sequence (DNA): TGTGCCAGCAGCTTCCGGGGCCCCGACACCGGGGAGCTGTTTTTT.

The J gene is TRBJ1-3, the V gene TRBV30; the D gene is possibly TRBD1 (5 bases). Germline assignment: CDR1 GTSNPN and CDR2 SVGIG (reference sequence). Deletions cut 3 bases from V and 1 base from J, with 19 bases between. The CDR3 extends over 17 amino acids. The CDR3 coding sequence is TGTGCCTGGAGCCCGGTGGGCAGGGCTTATTCTGGAAACACCATATATTTT. Translating it yields CAWSPVGRAYSGNTIYF.